This T cell receptor (beta chain) was documented in a study of CD8 T cells in ankylosing spondylitis. The germline V gene has CDR1 LGHDT and CDR2 YNNKEL (reference sequence). The length of the CDR3 is 13 residues. The V end was cut by 5 bases, the J end by 4 bases, with 10 bases between. TCRdb fed the 5' RACE reads into MiXCR, producing one record per CDR3 protein. Of hundreds of thousands of distinct CDR3 sequences listed, 20% to 25% are singletons. This TCR came from a female donor with ankylosing spondylitis or in good health (not recorded which). The source material was blood, either unsorted or a sorted T cell fraction (not recorded which). The rearrangement links TRBV3-1 to TRBJ2-3; D is unclear. The CDR3 DNA is TGTGCCAGCAGCATCCGAGGTGCAGATACGCAGTATTTT. Residues: CASSIRGADTQYF.